The entry below describes one TCR beta chain. The data originate from a study of blood T cell repertoires in COVID-19. Study details: Nucleic acid was either cDNA or gDNA, and it came from T cells, B-cell-depleted T cells, or PBMCs.

Authors' methods: How many nucleated cells were present was estimated from reference gene primer amplification. Profiled with immunoSEQ multiplex PCR; TCRdb holds only in-frame clones, not every one. V, J and clone size reflect that table, while D and trimming were determined from the DNA. The table includes roughly 200,000 clones, 83% detected once. Seattle-derived patients entered the study during active infection and were followed longitudinally. The CDR3 consists of 14 residues. V dropped 5 bases and J dropped 5 bases, with 15 bases sitting between them. Germline assignment: CDR1 MNHEY and CDR2 SMNVEV (reference sequence).

Input material: peripheral blood. The V call is TRBV27, the J call TRBJ1-2, with D perhaps matching TRBD1 (5 bases). The source is a woman aged 30 to 39 with COVID-19, enrolled during active disease. CDR3 nucleotides: TGTGCCAGCAGTCCCCGACAGCCAGGATATGGCTACACCTTC. Translating gives CASSPRQPGYGYTF.